Below, 27 T cell receptor beta chains from the same sample are listed, as sequenced in a study of blood T cell repertoires in COVID-19. Clones were sequenced by immunoSEQ multiplex PCR, and TCRdb holds only the in-frame ones, with some missing. This table holds 250,000 to 350,000 clones, 87% found once. The material sequenced was peripheral blood. Receptor source: a woman between 45 and 65 years old who had recovered from COVID-19.

V gene TRBV11-2 combines with J gene TRBJ1-2; TRBD1 matches at 8 bases. V gave up 5 bases and J gave up 4 bases; unmatched junction bases: 9. This CDR3 contains 15 residues. In germline, CDR1 is SGHAT, CDR2 FQNNGV. The CDR3 is CASSPRQGPSYGYTF. The DNA for the CDR3 is TGTGCCAGCAGCCCCCGACAGGGGCCGAGCTATGGCTACACCTTC.

This chain joins TRBV5-4 and TRBJ1-2; 10 bases are shared with TRBD1. V was pared by 3 bases and J by 7 bases, with 12 bases of the junction left unmatched. Germline lookup yields CDR1 SGHNT and CDR2 YYREEE (reference sequence). CDR3 length: 16 residues. The CDR3 DNA follows: TGTGCCAGCAGCTCGCCTAGACAGGGGGCACTTGGTGGCTACACCTTC. This translates into CASSSPRQGALGGYTF.

The chain recombines TRBV7-9 with TRBJ1-1; 7 bases align to TRBD1. CDR3 length: 15 residues. Germline CDR1 reads SEHNR; CDR2 reads FQNEAQ (reference sequence). The V gene end was trimmed by 0 bases and the J gene end by 5 bases; junction bases not matched to a gene: 6. The CDR3 reads CASSLARQGLTEAFF. Written as DNA, the CDR3 is TGTGCCAGCAGCTTAGCCCGACAGGGTTTGACTGAAGCTTTCTTT.

This sequence joins TRBV28 and TRBJ1-2, with a possible D match to TRBD1 (5 bases). Germline CDR1 reads MDHEN; CDR2 reads SYDVKM. Trimming shortened V by 7 bases and J by 2 bases, and 8 bases separated the two germline ends. The CDR3 is 12 residues long. DNA of the CDR3: TGTGCCAGCACCAGGGTGAACTATGGCTACACCTTC. Protein product: CASTRVNYGYTF.

On this clone: In the same sample, other DNA sequences code for this CDR3. V usage is TRBV4-1 and J usage is TRBJ1-2; D is undetermined. This CDR3 has 13 amino acids. CDR1 is MGHRA and CDR2 is YSYEKL in the germline V gene. Trimming cost V 1 base and J 5 bases, with 8 bases left between them. The DNA for the CDR3 is TGCGCCAGCAGCCAAGTCGGGAGTTATGGCTACACCTTC. This encodes CASSQVGSYGYTF.

V and J are TRBV19 and TRBJ2-1, with 7 bases fitting TRBD2. Trimming cost V 0 bases and J 5 bases; bases outside gene matches: 10. The CDR3 sequence is 17 residues long. Germline CDR1 LNHDA, CDR2 SQIVND (reference sequence). CDR3 loop: CASSIDLGGTYHNEQFF. DNA for the CDR3: TGTGCCAGTAGTATAGATTTGGGAGGGACCTATCACAATGAGCAGTTCTTC.

J is TRBJ2-4 and V is TRBV11-2; a possible D gene is TRBD1 (6 bases). Trimming cost V 3 bases and J 0 bases, with 18 bases left between them. The germline V gene encodes CDR1 SGHAT and CDR2 FQNNGV. The CDR3 extends over 18 amino acids. CDR3 in amino acids: CASSLKFGTNLAKNIQYF. DNA of the CDR3: TGTGCCAGCAGCTTGAAATTCGGGACAAATCTAGCCAAAAACATTCAGTACTTC.

The rearrangement joins TRBV5-6 to TRBJ2-4; 7 nucleotides match TRBD1. This CDR3 contains 14 residues. Germline assignment: CDR1 SGHDT and CDR2 YYEEEE. The trim removed 4 bases at V and 11 bases at J, leaving 12 bases unmatched. The CDR3 nucleotides read TGTGCCAGCAGCGCGACCGGGACAGAGATATTTCAGTACTTC. Translating it yields CASSATGTEIFQYF.

The gene calls are TRBV7-2 and TRBJ1-2, with D perhaps TRBD1 (5 bases). Trimming removed 5 bases at V and 4 bases at J, with 14 bases between. Germline V CDR1 and CDR2: SGHTA, FQGNSA. The CDR3 sequence is 14 residues long. In DNA, the CDR3 is TGTGCCAGCAGCCCAAACAGGCGAGGCTATGGCTACACCTTC. It is translated as CASSPNRRGYGYTF. Filled out from reference TRBV7-2 and TRBJ1-2, the complete variable domain reads GAGVSQSPSNKVTEKGKDVELRCDPISGHTALYWYRQSLGQGLEFLIYFQGNSAPDKSGLPSDRFSAERTGGSVSTLTIQRTQQEDSAVYLCASSPNRRGYGYTFGSGTRLTVV.

The chain combines TRBV6-2 or TRBV6-3 with TRBJ2-7; D gene uncertain. Germline V lookup: CDR1 MNHEY, CDR2 SVGEGT. The CDR3 totals 12 residues. Trimming shortened V by 0 bases and J by 6 bases, and 6 bases separated the two germline ends. The CDR3 sequence is CASSYSFGEQYF. The CDR3 DNA reads TGTGCCAGCAGTTACTCGTTCGGCGAGCAGTACTTC.

The rearrangement uses TRBV7-2 and TRBJ2-2; 7 bases map to TRBD1. V dropped 5 bases and J dropped 6; count of bases not matched to a gene: 12. Germline loops: CDR1 SGHTA, CDR2 FQGNSA. There are 16 residues in the CDR3. In DNA form, the CDR3 reads TGTGCCAGCAGCGCTCCCGACAGGGTCGAGGCCGGGGAGCTGTTTTTT. Residues: CASSAPDRVEAGELFF.

This rearrangement joins TRBV10-3 to TRBJ2-1, with 9 bases identical to TRBD2. The CDR3 covers 16 residues. V was pared by 0 bases and J by 8 bases, with 8 bases of the junction left unmatched. The germline V gene encodes CDR1 ENHRY and CDR2 SYGVKD. CDR3 in amino acids: CAISESRASGTDEQFF. In DNA, the CDR3 is TGTGCCATCAGTGAGTCTCGGGCTAGCGGGACGGATGAGCAGTTCTTC.

CDR3 amino acids: CAWSTTVYSYTF. For the CDR3, the DNA is TGTGCCTGGAGTACAACAGTTTATAGCTACACCTTC. V is TRBV30 and J is TRBJ1-2; no clear D. Germline loops: CDR1 GTSNPN, CDR2 SVGIG (reference sequence). V lost 2 bases to trimming and J lost 9 bases, with 13 bases between them. CDR3 size: 12 residues.

The chain employs TRBV19 and TRBJ1-1, with 7 bases matching TRBD1. The CDR3 covers 14 residues. Germline CDR1 is LNHDA and CDR2 is SQIVND (reference sequence). V shed 6 bases, J shed 4 bases, and the junction held 8 bases outside the gene matches. CDR3 loop: CASSQQGRGTEAFF. CDR3 bases: TGTGCCAGTAGCCAACAGGGGCGCGGCACTGAAGCTTTCTTT.

The count of this clone is one. This rearrangement joins TRBV18 to TRBJ2-3; 8 bases match TRBD2. The CDR3 is made up of 16 amino acids. The germline V gene encodes CDR1 KGHSH and CDR2 LQKENI. The trim removed 1 base at V and 3 bases at J, leaving 6 bases unmatched. Written as DNA, the CDR3 is TGTGCCAGCTCACCACTCGTGGGACTAGGTACAGATACGCAGTATTTT. Translating gives CASSPLVGLGTDTQYF.

The rearrangement uses TRBV28 and TRBJ1-6; a possible D gene is TRBD1 (5 bases). The CDR3 runs 14 residues. The germline gives CDR1 MDHEN, CDR2 SYDVKM. Trimming removed 8 bases from V and 11 bases from J, with 19 bases in between. CDR3 DNA: TGTGCCAGCCGTACGCTTGTGGGGGGGGCACCCCTCCACTTT. Its translation: CASRTLVGGAPLHF.

As for this clone: The same CDR3 can be traced to other DNA sequences in this sample. This chain links TRBV7-2 with TRBJ2-5; the match to TRBD2 covers 9 bases. The V gene end was trimmed by 5 bases and the J gene end by 5 bases; junction bases not matched to a gene: 9. Germline-derived CDR1 and CDR2 are SGHTA and FQGNSA. The CDR3 totals 15 residues. CDR3 DNA: TGTGCCAGCAGCCCCTTAGCGGGGGCTAGGGAGACCCAGTACTTC. Encoded protein: CASSPLAGARETQYF.

This sequence joins TRBV5-1 and TRBJ2-1; D perhaps matches TRBD1 (5 bases). The germline V gene has CDR1 SGHRS and CDR2 YFSETQ. The CDR3 contains 13 residues. V was cut by 4 bases and J by 5 bases, with 10 bases left in between. CDR3 DNA sequence: TGCGCCAGCAGCCGCGACAGAAACAATGAGCAGTTCTTC. Protein: CASSRDRNNEQFF.

V is TRBV4-3 and J is TRBJ2-1, with 12 bases lining up with TRBD2. The CDR3 is 15 residues long. Trimming at V came to 4 bases and at J to 2 bases, leaving 0 bases not matched to a gene. CDR1 and CDR2 from the germline V gene are LGHNA and YSLEER. CDR3 coding DNA: TGCGCCAGCAGCCCTAGCGGGGGGGCCTACAATGAGCAGTTCTTC. Protein sequence: CASSPSGGAYNEQFF.

The chain carries TRBV24-1 and TRBJ2-1; 9 nucleotides agree with TRBD1. Trimming took 3 bases from V and 3 from J; bases not matched to a gene: 11. The length of the CDR3 is 18 residues. Germline lookup yields CDR1 KGHDR and CDR2 SFDVKD. The CDR3 loop reads CATSDATPGQGHYNEQFF. The CDR3 DNA reads TGTGCCACCAGTGATGCCACCCCTGGACAGGGGCACTACAATGAGCAGTTCTTC.

This chain joins TRBV7-3 and TRBJ2-3, with a possible D match to TRBD1 (6 bases). This CDR3 region has 16 residues. Germline-derived CDR1 and CDR2 are SGHTA and FQGTGA. V was cut by 3 bases and J by 0 bases, with 13 bases left in between. The CDR3 is CASSFRGRGSTDTQYF. As DNA, the CDR3 is TGTGCCAGCAGCTTCAGGGGCAGGGGCAGCACAGATACGCAGTATTTT.

J is TRBJ1-1 and V is TRBV30; 10 bases are shared with TRBD1. Germline V CDR1 and CDR2: GTSNPN, SVGIG (reference sequence). The trim removed 5 bases at V and 8 bases at J, leaving 8 bases unmatched. This CDR3 is 13 amino acids long. The CDR3 DNA sequence: TGTGCCTGGGCGGGGGACAGGGGACCCGAAGCTTTCTTT. This gives the protein CAWAGDRGPEAFF. Full variable domain (remainder filled in from reference TRBV30 and TRBJ1-1): SQTIHQWPATLVQPVGSPLSLECTVEGTSNPNLYWYRQAAGRGLQLLFYSVGIGQISSEVPQNLSASRPQDRQFILSSKKLLLSDSGFYLCAWAGDRGPEAFFGQGTRLTVV.

This clone was seen a handful of times. V and J are TRBV9 and TRBJ1-1; no reliable D call. The V end was cut by 2 bases, the J end by 3 bases, with 14 bases between. Germline V CDR1 and CDR2: SGDLS, YYNGEE. The CDR3 sequence is 15 residues long. For the CDR3, the DNA is TGTGCCAGCAGCGTTGGCGGGTCGGGGTACACTGAAGCTTTCTTT. Residues: CASSVGGSGYTEAFF.

This chain connects TRBV6-6 to TRBJ2-7; 8 nucleotides line up with TRBD1. Germline loops: CDR1 MNHNY, CDR2 SVGAGI (reference sequence). This CDR3 is built from 14 residues. V trimming: 7 bases; J trimming: 6 bases; junction bases outside the gene matches: 11. The chain's CDR3 is CASNGQGKFLEQYF. In nucleotides, the CDR3 is TGTGCCAGCAACGGACAGGGAAAGTTTCTCGAGCAGTACTTC.

The sample holds a few counts of this clone. V and J are TRBV28 and TRBJ2-2, with TRBD1 matching over 8 bases. CDR1 is MDHEN, CDR2 SYDVKM, per germline. The CDR3 runs to 13 residues. CDR3 nucleotide sequence: TGTGCATTGGGACAGGACCGCACCGGGGAGCTGTTTTTT. The encoded protein is CALGQDRTGELFF.

Written as DNA, the CDR3 is TGTGCCAGCAGCCCTCGACAGGGAACCTACAATGAGCAGTTCTTC. Protein: CASSPRQGTYNEQFF. V gene TRBV7-3 combines with J gene TRBJ2-1; 7 bases fit TRBD1. The V gene's germline CDR1 is SGHTA and CDR2 FQGTGA. The trim removed 5 bases at V and 2 bases at J, leaving 6 bases unmatched. The CDR3 covers 15 residues.

This sequence joins TRBV30 and TRBJ1-1, with 8 bases identical to TRBD1. Germline lookup yields CDR1 GTSNPN and CDR2 SVGIG (reference sequence). V was pared by 2 bases and J by 1 base, with 9 bases of the junction left unmatched. This CDR3 spans 16 amino acids. CDR3 nucleotide sequence: TGTGCCTGGAGTCCACTTGGACAGGGCACGAACACTGAAGCTTTCTTT. Its protein product is CAWSPLGQGTNTEAFF.